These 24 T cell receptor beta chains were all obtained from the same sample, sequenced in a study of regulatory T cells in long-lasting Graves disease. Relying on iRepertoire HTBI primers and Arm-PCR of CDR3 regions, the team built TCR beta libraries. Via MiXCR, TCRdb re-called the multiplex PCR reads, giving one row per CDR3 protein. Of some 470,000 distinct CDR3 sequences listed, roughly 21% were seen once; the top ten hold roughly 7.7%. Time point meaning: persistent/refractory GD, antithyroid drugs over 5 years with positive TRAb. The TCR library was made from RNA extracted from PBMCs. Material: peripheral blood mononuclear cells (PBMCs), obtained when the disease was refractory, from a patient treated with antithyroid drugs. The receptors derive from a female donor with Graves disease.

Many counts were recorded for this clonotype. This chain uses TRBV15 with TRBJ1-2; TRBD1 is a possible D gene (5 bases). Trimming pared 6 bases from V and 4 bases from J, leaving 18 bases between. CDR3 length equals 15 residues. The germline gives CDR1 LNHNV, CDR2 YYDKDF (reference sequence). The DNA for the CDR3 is TGTGCCACCAGTACAGGAGGGTCTCCGAGCTATGGCTACACCTTC. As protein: CATSTGGSPSYGYTF.

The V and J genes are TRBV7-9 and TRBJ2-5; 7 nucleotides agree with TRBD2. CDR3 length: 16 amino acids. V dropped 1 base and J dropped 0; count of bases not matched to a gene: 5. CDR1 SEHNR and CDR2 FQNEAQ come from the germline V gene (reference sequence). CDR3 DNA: TGTGCCAGCAGCTTAGGTTACGGGACTAACCAAGAGACCCAGTACTTC. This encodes CASSLGYGTNQETQYF. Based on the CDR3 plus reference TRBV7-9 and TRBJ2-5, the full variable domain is DTGVSQNPRHKITKRGQNVTFRCDPISEHNRLYWYRQTLGQGPEFLTYFQNEAQLEKSRLLSDRFSAERPKGSFSTLEIQRTEQGDSAMYLCASSLGYGTNQETQYFGPGTRLLVL.

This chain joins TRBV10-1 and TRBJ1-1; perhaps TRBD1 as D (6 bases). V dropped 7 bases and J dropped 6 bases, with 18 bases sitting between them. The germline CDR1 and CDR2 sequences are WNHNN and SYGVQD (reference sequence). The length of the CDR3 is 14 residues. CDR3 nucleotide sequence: TGCGCCAGCAACCCGACAGGACTCGTATCTGAAGCTTTCTTT. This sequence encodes CASNPTGLVSEAFF.

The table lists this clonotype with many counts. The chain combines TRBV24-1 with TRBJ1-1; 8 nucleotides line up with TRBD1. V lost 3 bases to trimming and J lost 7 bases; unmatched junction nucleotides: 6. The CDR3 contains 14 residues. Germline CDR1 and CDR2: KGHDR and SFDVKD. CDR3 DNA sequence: TGTGCCACCAGTGATGCCGGGACAGGCGGTGAAGCTTTCTTT. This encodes CATSDAGTGGEAFF.

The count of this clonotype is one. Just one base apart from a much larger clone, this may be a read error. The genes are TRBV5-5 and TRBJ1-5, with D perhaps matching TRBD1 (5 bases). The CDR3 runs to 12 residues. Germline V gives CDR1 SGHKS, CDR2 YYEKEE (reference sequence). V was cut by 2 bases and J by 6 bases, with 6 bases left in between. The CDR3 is CASSFGAQPQHF. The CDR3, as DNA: TGTGCCAGCAGCTTTGGGGCTCAGCCCCAGCATTTT.

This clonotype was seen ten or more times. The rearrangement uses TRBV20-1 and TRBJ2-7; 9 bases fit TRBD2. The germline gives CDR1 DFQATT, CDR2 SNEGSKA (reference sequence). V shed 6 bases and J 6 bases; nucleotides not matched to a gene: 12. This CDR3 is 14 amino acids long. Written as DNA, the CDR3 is TGCAGTGCCCCGAGGCTAGCGGGACCAGGCGAGCAGTACTTC. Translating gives CSAPRLAGPGEQYF.

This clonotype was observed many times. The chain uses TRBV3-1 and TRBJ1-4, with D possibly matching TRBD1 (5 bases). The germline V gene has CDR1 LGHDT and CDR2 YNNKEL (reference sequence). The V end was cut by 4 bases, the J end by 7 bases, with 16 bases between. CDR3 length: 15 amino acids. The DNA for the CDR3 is TGTGCCAGCAGCCGCAGCGGCGGGAGGGGTGAAAAACTGTTTTTT. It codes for CASSRSGGRGEKLFF.

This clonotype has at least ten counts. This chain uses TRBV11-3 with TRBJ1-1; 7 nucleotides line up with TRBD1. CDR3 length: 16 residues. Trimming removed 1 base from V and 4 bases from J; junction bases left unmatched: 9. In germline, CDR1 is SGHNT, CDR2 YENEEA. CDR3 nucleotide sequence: TGTGCCAGCAGCTTAGGTTCCGACCCAGGGGGCACTGAAGCTTTCTTT. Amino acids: CASSLGSDPGGTEAFF.

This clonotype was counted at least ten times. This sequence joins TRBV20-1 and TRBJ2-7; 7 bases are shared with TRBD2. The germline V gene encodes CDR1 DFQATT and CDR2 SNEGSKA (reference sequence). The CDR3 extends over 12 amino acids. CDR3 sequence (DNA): TGCTTGGGGGGGGTAAGGTTCTACGAGCAGTACTTC. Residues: CLGGVRFYEQYF.

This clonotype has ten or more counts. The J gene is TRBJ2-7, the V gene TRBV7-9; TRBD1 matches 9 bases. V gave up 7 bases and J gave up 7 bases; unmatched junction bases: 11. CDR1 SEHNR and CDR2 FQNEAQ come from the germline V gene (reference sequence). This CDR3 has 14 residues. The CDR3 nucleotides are TGTGCCAGCACCCTAATGGGACAGGGAACAGAGCAGTACTTC. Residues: CASTLMGQGTEQYF.

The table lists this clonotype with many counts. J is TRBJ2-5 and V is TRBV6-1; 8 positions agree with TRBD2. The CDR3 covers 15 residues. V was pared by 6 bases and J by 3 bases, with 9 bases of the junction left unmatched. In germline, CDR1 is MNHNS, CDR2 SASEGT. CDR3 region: CASSLGLADKETQYF. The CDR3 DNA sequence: TGTGCCAGCAGCCTCGGACTAGCCGATAAAGAGACCCAGTACTTC.

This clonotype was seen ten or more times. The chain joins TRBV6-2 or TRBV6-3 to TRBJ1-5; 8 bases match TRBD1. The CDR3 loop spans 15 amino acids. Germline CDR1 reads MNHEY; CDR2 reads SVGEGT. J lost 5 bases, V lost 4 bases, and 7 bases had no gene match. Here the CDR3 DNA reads TGTGCCAGCAGTTCTCAGGGGGCGTTCGATCAGCCCCAGCATTTT. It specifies CASSSQGAFDQPQHF.

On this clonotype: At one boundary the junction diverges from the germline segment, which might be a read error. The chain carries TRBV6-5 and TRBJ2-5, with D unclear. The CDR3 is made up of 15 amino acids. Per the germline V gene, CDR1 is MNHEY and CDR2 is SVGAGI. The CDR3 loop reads CASSHSYLGEETQYF. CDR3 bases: TGTGCCAGCAGTCACTCCTACCTGGGCGAAGAGACCCAGTACTTC.

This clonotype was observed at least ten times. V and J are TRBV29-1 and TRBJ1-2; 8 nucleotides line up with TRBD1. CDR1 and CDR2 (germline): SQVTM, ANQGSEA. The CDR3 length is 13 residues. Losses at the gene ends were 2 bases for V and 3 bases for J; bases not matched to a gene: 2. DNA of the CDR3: TGCAGCGTTGAACTGGACAGGGACTATGGCTACACCTTC. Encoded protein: CSVELDRDYGYTF.

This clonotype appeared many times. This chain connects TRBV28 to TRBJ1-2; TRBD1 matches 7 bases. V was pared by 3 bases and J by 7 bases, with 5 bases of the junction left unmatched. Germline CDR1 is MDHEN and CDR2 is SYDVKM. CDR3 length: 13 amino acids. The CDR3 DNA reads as TGTGCCAGCAGTTTGGAGGGGGCGCGTGGCTACACCTTC. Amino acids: CASSLEGARGYTF.

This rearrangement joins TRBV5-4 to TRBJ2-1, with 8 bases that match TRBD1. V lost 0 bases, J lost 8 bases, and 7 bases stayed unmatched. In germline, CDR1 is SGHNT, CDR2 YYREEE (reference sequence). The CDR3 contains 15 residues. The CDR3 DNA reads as TGTGCCAGCAGCTTGGGTTCAGGGGGCATTGATGAGCAGTTCTTC. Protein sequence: CASSLGSGGIDEQFF.

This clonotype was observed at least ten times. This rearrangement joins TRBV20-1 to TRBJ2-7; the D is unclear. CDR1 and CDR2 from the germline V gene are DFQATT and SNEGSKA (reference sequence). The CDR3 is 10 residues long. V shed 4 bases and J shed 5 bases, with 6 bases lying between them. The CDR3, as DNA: TGCAGTGCTACGGCAAACGAGCAGTACTTC. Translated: CSATANEQYF.

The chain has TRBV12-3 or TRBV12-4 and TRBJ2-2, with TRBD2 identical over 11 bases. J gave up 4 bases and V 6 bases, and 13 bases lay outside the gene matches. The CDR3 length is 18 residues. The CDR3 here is CASSHTSGGYLGTGELFF. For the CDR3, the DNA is TGTGCCAGCAGCCATACTAGCGGGGGATACCTTGGCACCGGGGAGCTGTTTTTT.

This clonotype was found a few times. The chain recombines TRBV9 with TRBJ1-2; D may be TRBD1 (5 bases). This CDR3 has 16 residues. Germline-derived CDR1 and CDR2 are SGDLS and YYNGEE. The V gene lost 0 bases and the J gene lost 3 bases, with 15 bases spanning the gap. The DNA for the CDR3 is TGTGCCAGCAGCGTAGGGTGGGCCAGGGAAGACTATGGCTACACCTTC. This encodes CASSVGWAREDYGYTF.

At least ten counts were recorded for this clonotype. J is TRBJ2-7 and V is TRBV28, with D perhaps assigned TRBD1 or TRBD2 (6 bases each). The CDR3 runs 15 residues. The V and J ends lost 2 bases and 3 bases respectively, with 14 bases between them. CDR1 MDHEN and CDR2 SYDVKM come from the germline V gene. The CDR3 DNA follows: TGTGCCAGCAGTTTAAACCCGGGGGCAGGCTACGAGCAGTACTTC. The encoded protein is CASSLNPGAGYEQYF.

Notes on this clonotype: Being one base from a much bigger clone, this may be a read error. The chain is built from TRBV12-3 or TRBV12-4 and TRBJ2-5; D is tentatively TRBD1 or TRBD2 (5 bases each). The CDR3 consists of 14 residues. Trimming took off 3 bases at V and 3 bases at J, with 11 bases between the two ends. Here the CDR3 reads CASSFPGAKETQYF. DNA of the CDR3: TGTGCCAGCAGTTTCCCCGGGGCAAAAGAGACCCAGTACTTC.

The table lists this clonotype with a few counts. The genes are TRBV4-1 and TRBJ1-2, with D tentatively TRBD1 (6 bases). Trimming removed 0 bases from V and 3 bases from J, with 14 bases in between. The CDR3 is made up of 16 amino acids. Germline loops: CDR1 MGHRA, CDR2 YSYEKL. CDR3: CASSQDWGGADYGYTF. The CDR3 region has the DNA TGCGCCAGCAGCCAAGATTGGGGGGGGGCAGACTATGGCTACACCTTC.

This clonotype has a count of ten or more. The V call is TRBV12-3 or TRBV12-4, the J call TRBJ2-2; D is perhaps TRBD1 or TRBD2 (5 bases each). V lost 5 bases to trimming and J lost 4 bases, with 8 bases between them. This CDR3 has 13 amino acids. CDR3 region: CASSIGTTGELFF. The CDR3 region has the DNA TGTGCCAGCAGTATAGGGACCACCGGGGAGCTGTTTTTT.

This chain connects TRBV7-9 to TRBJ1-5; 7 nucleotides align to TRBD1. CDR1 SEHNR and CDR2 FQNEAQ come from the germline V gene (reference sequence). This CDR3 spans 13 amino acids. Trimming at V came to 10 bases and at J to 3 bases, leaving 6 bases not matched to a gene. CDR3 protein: CANDRANNQPQHF. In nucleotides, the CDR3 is TGTGCCAACGACAGGGCGAACAATCAGCCCCAGCATTTT. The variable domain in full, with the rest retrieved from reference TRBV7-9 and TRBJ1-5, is DTGVSQNPRHKITKRGQNVTFRCDPISEHNRLYWYRQTLGQGPEFLTYFQNEAQLEKSRLLSDRFSAERPKGSFSTLEIQRTEQGDSAMYLCANDRANNQPQHFGDGTRLSIL.